This T cell receptor (beta chain) was recorded in a study of technical replicates of blood from a handful of donors. V shed 4 bases, J shed 5 bases, and the junction held 7 bases outside the gene matches. CDR1 and CDR2 (germline): LNHNV, YYDKDF (reference sequence). The CDR3 runs to 14 residues. Measured with immunoSEQ multiplex PCR; TCRdb has only the in-frame clones, and not every one. The table has about 81,000 clones, roughly 95% seen once. The chain is built from TRBV15 and TRBJ2-5; TRBD1 matches at 7 bases. Specimen: T cells isolated from PBMCs. The receptor was derived from a human donor in good health. The CDR3 reads CATSTHRGQETQYF. The CDR3 DNA follows: TGTGCCACCAGCACCCACAGGGGCCAGGAGACCCAGTACTTC.